By proportion, the clone carrying this T cell receptor beta chain is medium-sized (0.01 to 0.1%). The data derive from a study of neurological immune-mediated disorders. V shed 5 bases and J 3 bases; nucleotides not matched to a gene: 2. Germline assignment: CDR1 SGHRS and CDR2 YFSETQ. The CDR3 contains 14 residues. As for the cDNA, it was generated by 5'RACE with 10-nucleotide random UMIs. TCRdb used MiXCR to reprocess the 5' RACE reads, holding one entry per CDR3 protein. The table records 15,000 to 20,000 distinct CDR3 sequences, 27% of them present only once. What was sequenced was PBMCs. The clonotype was recovered from a man between 45 and 60 years old with HTLV-1-associated myelopathy (HAM/TSP). V and J are TRBV5-1 and TRBJ2-2, with 9 bases aligning to TRBD1. Here the CDR3 DNA reads TGCGCCAGCAGTCGGACAGGGGACACCGGGGAGCTGTTTTTT. Translating it yields CASSRTGDTGELFF.